The 27 T cell receptor beta chains given below trace back to one sample, sequenced in a study of monozygotic twins with inflammatory bowel disease. TCRdb re-called the 5' RACE reads; every CDR3 protein appears as one record, without DNA. This table lists over 90,000 distinct CDR3 sequences. Specimen: blood. The receptors were sampled from a human donor with ulcerative colitis or Crohn's disease, or a healthy co-twin of an affected twin (not recorded which).

J is TRBJ1-5 and V is TRBV6-1. Germline CDR1 MNHNS, CDR2 SASEGT. The CDR3 spans 12 residues. The CDR3 sequence: CASRDSNQPQHF.

The J gene is TRBJ2-3, the V gene TRBV12-3 or TRBV12-4. The CDR3 runs to 11 residues. This chain's CDR3 is CASSMTDTQYF.

The CDR3 region is CASSPTRDRNYGYTF. This rearrangement joins TRBV7-8 to TRBJ1-2; with no DNA, the TCRdb D assignment of TRBD1 cannot be verified. The CDR3 is 15 residues long. CDR1 is SGHVS, CDR2 FQNEAQ, per germline.

This chain connects TRBV6-5 to TRBJ2-1. Germline CDR1 reads MNHEY; CDR2 reads SVGAGI. The CDR3 covers 16 residues. This CDR3 reads CASSYALGSAYNEQFF.

The CDR3 sequence: CASTFISPNHEQFF. The chain has TRBV7-9 and TRBJ2-1. The CDR3 loop spans 14 amino acids. Germline CDR1 is SEHNR and CDR2 is FQNEAQ (reference sequence).

The J gene is TRBJ2-2, the V gene TRBV7-2. The CDR3 length is 13 residues. Germline-derived CDR1 and CDR2 are SGHTA and FQGNSA. CDR3 region: CASSLVGFGELFF.

This rearrangement joins TRBV7-9 to TRBJ2-7; no DNA is available, so the TRBD1 call from TCRdb remains unchecked. Germline V gene sequence: CDR1 SEHNR, CDR2 FQNEAQ (reference sequence). The CDR3 length is 15 residues. The chain's CDR3 is CASSQRGTEDHEQYF.

The V gene is TRBV5-1, the J gene TRBJ2-3; TCRdb outputs TRBD2, but without DNA this stays unchecked. CDR1 is SGHRS and CDR2 is YFSETQ in the germline V gene. This CDR3 comprises 15 residues. CDR3 protein: CASSRDSQGPDTQYF.

This chain connects TRBV29-1 to TRBJ2-3. The length of the CDR3 is 14 residues. The V gene's germline CDR1 is SQVTM and CDR2 ANQGSEA. CDR3 sequence reads: CSVGRKPGTDTQYF.

The chain couples TRBV7-8 to TRBJ2-7; TCRdb proposes TRBD2, but this gene call is untestable without DNA. Germline CDR1 reads SGHVS; CDR2 reads FQNEAQ. The CDR3 extends over 15 amino acids. CDR3 region: CASSFQTTSPYEQYF.

The genes are TRBV6-2 or TRBV6-3 and TRBJ1-1. Germline CDR1 MNHEY, CDR2 SVGEGT. The CDR3 covers 14 residues. CDR3: CASGFRLINTEAFF.

The chain links TRBV27 to TRBJ2-1; TCRdb reports TRBD2, a call that lacks DNA to check it against. Germline lookup yields CDR1 MNHEY and CDR2 SMNVEV (reference sequence). The CDR3 totals 14 residues. The CDR3 reads CASSASGYINEQFF.

This sequence joins TRBV6-5 and TRBJ2-7; TCRdb outputs TRBD1, but without DNA this stays unchecked. Germline assignment: CDR1 MNHEY and CDR2 SVGAGI. CDR3 size: 16 residues. The CDR3 protein is CASSYSVRDPPYEQYF.

This chain links TRBV10-3 with TRBJ2-1. Germline V gene data show CDR1 as ENHRY and CDR2 as SYGVKD. This CDR3 is built from 13 residues. The CDR3 is CAISVGQGNEQFF.

V is TRBV7-2 and J is TRBJ2-5; TCRdb's D call, TRBD2, is unchecked because there is no DNA. This CDR3 is built from 16 residues. Germline V lookup: CDR1 SGHTA, CDR2 FQGNSA. The CDR3 region is CASSSATSGGARDQYF.

The gene calls are TRBV18 and TRBJ1-1. CDR3 length: 13 residues. CDR1 and CDR2 from the germline V gene are KGHSH and LQKENI. The CDR3 sequence: CASSITQYTEAFF.

The rearrangement uses TRBV5-5 and TRBJ2-7; absent DNA, TCRdb's TRBD2 call cannot be checked. Germline values: CDR1 SGHKS, CDR2 YYEKEE (reference sequence). This CDR3 spans 14 amino acids. The CDR3 loop reads CASSGLAGFYEQYF.

In terms of frequency, this clonotype is medium-sized. This rearrangement joins TRBV27 to TRBJ1-1; the D call of TRBD1 rests on TCRdb alone, since no DNA is present to check it. Germline V gene lookup returns CDR1 MNHEY and CDR2 SMNVEV (reference sequence). The CDR3 length is 12 residues. CDR3 sequence reads: CATGQGRTEAFF.

CDR3 loop: CASSESGTGMEKLFF. This rearrangement joins TRBV25-1 to TRBJ1-4; TCRdb returns TRBD1, unconfirmable since there is no DNA. From germline, CDR1 is MGHDK and CDR2 SYGVNS. The CDR3 consists of 15 residues. The full variable domain, rest sourced from reference TRBV25-1 and TRBJ1-4, is EADIYQTPRYLVIGTGKKITLECSQTMGHDKMYWYQQDPGMELHLIHYSYGVNSTEKGDLSSESTVSRIRTEHFPLTLESARPSHTSQYLCASSESGTGMEKLFFGSGTQLSVL.

The rearrangement joins TRBV12-3 or TRBV12-4 to TRBJ2-7; TCRdb picks TRBD1, but there is no DNA to check that call. This CDR3 is 16 amino acids long. CDR3 in amino acids: CASRHSSWTGGYEQYF.

V gene TRBV6-5 combines with J gene TRBJ2-4; TCRdb reports TRBD1, a call that lacks DNA to check it against. CDR3 length equals 15 residues. CDR1 and CDR2 from the germline V gene are MNHEY and SVGAGI. Here the CDR3 reads CASSSRREGKNIQYF.

The rearrangement uses TRBV4-3 and TRBJ2-3; TCRdb's assignment of TRBD2 cannot be checked, as there is no DNA. CDR3 length: 16 residues. Germline CDR1 LGHNA, CDR2 YSLEER. CDR3 in amino acids: CASSQGTSGSRDTQYF.

The chain combines TRBV4-3 with TRBJ1-5; lacking DNA, the TRBD1 call made by TCRdb goes unchecked. The CDR3 sequence is 17 residues long. Germline V gene data show CDR1 as LGHNA and CDR2 as YSLEER. CDR3 region: CASSQEGARGINQPQHF.

The rearrangement links TRBV6-1 to TRBJ2-3; TCRdb names TRBD1, which stays unverified in the absence of DNA. Looked up from germline, CDR1 is MNHNS and CDR2 is SASEGT. CDR3 length: 14 residues. The CDR3 loop is CASSEDDRVNTQYF.

The genes are TRBV18 and TRBJ1-5; TCRdb designates TRBD1, a call that cannot be tested without DNA. Germline values: CDR1 KGHSH, CDR2 LQKENI. CDR3 length: 15 residues. CDR3 residues: CASSPQKGGNQPQHF.

V is TRBV5-1 and J is TRBJ2-3; with no DNA, the TCRdb D assignment of TRBD1 cannot be verified. Germline CDR1 and CDR2: SGHRS and YFSETQ. The CDR3 runs to 18 residues. The CDR3 protein is CASSPGSGVSSSTDTQYF.

V is TRBV5-4 and J is TRBJ2-2; TCRdb designates TRBD1, a call that cannot be tested without DNA. The CDR3 runs to 15 residues. From germline, CDR1 is SGHNT and CDR2 YYREEE (reference sequence). CDR3 protein: CASSLAGENTGELFF.